The rows below give T cell receptor beta chains drawn from one sample of a study of identical twins. TCRdb called the 5' RACE reads again in MiXCR, with one record for every CDR3 protein. Of hundreds of thousands of distinct CDR3 sequences detected, roughly a quarter appear once; the ten largest clones hold 2.9%. The same data also contributed to another study, on T cells expressing NK-cell markers.

The sequenced material came from CD4+ T cells sorted from blood. These receptors all come from a woman aged 18-29 years in good health. CDR3s include the opening cysteine and the closing phenylalanine or tryptophan. Each record gives: V gene, J gene, clone size, D gene, CDR3 protein, CDR3 DNA. The D gene is left open where the match is weak. A clone size is listed for some rows: how often the clone was seen (once, few, many), or a class if it is expanded.

>TRBV18|TRBJ2-1|.|.
CASSPSTGVYYNEQFF
TGTGCCAGCTCACCATCAACGGGGGTTTACTACAATGAGCAGTTCTTC
>TRBV6-2/TRBV6-3|TRBJ2-5|few|.
CASSYLPHQETQYF
TGTGCCAGCAGTTACCTTCCTCACCAAGAGACCCAGTACTTC
>TRBV20-1|TRBJ1-5|few|TRBD1
CSARDPRTGSNQPQHF
TGCAGTGCTAGAGATCCCCGGACAGGGAGCAATCAGCCCCAGCATTTT
>TRBV5-1|TRBJ2-1|.|.
CASSLLYGGDNEQFF
TGCGCCAGCAGCTTACTCTACGGCGGGGACAATGAGCAGTTCTTC
>TRBV24-1|TRBJ2-2|.|TRBD1
CATSNPRQGDTGELFF
TGTGCCACCAGTAATCCCAGACAGGGTGACACCGGGGAGCTGTTTTTT
>TRBV5-1|TRBJ1-5|many|.
CASSQVGGLQPQHF
TGCGCCAGCAGCCAGGTGGGGGGACTTCAGCCCCAGCATTTT
>TRBV6-2/TRBV6-3|TRBJ2-7|.|.
CASRQLLVSYEQYF
TGTGCCAGCAGACAGCTACTAGTCTCCTACGAGCAGTACTTC
>TRBV20-1|TRBJ1-2|.|.
CSARDQGRNYGYTF
TGCAGTGCTAGAGATCAGGGGCGTAACTATGGCTACACCTTC
>TRBV5-5|TRBJ2-5|few|TRBD1
CASSLPVTGGSETQYF
TGTGCCAGCAGCTTGCCCGTGACAGGGGGCTCGGAGACCCAGTACTTC
>TRBV20-1|TRBJ2-7|few|.
CSARNRVGSYEQYF
TGCAGTGCTAGAAACAGGGTTGGGAGCTACGAGCAGTACTTC